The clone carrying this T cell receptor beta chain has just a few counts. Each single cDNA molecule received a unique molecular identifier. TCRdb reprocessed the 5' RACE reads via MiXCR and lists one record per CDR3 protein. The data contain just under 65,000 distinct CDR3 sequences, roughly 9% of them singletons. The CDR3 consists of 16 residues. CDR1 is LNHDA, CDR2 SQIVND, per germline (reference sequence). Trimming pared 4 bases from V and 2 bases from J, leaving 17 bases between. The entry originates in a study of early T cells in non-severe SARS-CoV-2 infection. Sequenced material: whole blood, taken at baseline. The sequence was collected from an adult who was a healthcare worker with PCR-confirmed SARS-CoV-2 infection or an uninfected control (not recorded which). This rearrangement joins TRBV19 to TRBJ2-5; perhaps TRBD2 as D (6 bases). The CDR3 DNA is TGTGCCAGTAGTACTCGGGACTCTGGGGTACAAGAGACCCAGTACTTC. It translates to CASSTRDSGVQETQYF.